This T cell receptor (beta chain) is from a study of cytomegalovirus exposure and HLA in healthy donors. General study points: Analyses of presence and absence presupposed an approximately uniform sequencing depth across donors. It was 164 TCR beta chains that were listed as cytomegalovirus-associated. In the analysis, some V segments, TRBV6-2 and TRBV6-3 included, were excluded as indistinguishable.

This PCR relied on a set of 60 Vbeta primers and 13 Jbeta primers. Authors' data handling: Unique TCR beta chains numbered about 80 million in a later analysis, with some 9.9 million shared. Measured with immunoSEQ multiplex PCR; TCRdb has only the in-frame clones, and not every one. Clone size and V and J calls were adopted from that table, with D and trimming inferred from the DNA. The sample holds 90,000 to 130,000 clones, roughly 78% seen once. With respect to this clone: Antigen specificity is unknown.

The germline V gene encodes CDR1 SGHDT and CDR2 YYEEEE. CDR3 length equals 14 residues. V lost 3 bases and J 6 bases, leaving 15 bases between the germline ends. The sequence derives from a woman aged 25 to 39 in good health and CMV-seronegative. This chain uses TRBV5-6 with TRBJ2-5; a weak D match, TRBD1 (6 bases). The sequenced sample was PBMCs. The CDR3 DNA reads as TGTGCCAGCAGCTCCGGACAGCTCCGGAAGACCCAGTACTTC. This sequence encodes CASSSGQLRKTQYF.